Each of the 23 T cell receptor beta chains below was sequenced from the same sample in a study of T cells in Graves' hyperthyroidism and ophthalmopathy. Using RNA transcripts as the source, TCR beta CDR3 regions were amplified. The primer set for the first-round RT-PCR of the TCR CDR3 was HTBI. TCRdb processed the multiplex PCR reads anew with MiXCR; each CDR3 protein has one entry. The sample contains 360,000 or so distinct CDR3 sequences, about 18% of which appear only once. Sequencing input: blood. The receptors originated from a woman aged 18-35 years with Graves' hyperthyroidism.

A few counts support this clonotype. V is TRBV29-1 and J is TRBJ2-5; the D is unclear. The CDR3 has 12 residues. V lost 2 bases and J lost 3, with 7 bases in between. Germline-derived CDR1 and CDR2 are SQVTM and ANQGSEA. CDR3 in DNA: TGCAGCGTTGAACGCCCAGAAGAGACCCAGTACTTC. As protein: CSVERPEETQYF.

This clonotype was recorded at least ten times. The V and J genes are TRBV20-1 and TRBJ2-7; no definite D call. V gave up 3 bases and J gave up 3 bases, with 15 bases separating them. The germline V gene has CDR1 DFQATT and CDR2 SNEGSKA (reference sequence). The CDR3 runs to 14 residues. The CDR3 DNA reads as TGCAGTGCTAGGGGAAGGGAAAGAGGCTACGAGCAGTACTTC. This sequence encodes CSARGRERGYEQYF.

This clonotype appeared many times. The chain joins TRBV18 to TRBJ1-1, with 9 bases identical to TRBD1. Germline-derived CDR1 and CDR2 are KGHSH and LQKENI. Trimming removed 3 bases from V and 1 base from J; junction bases left unmatched: 6. The CDR3 is 16 residues long. The CDR3 DNA reads as TGTGCCAGCTCACCGAAGGGACAGGGATCGAACACTGAAGCTTTCTTT. Translation: CASSPKGQGSNTEAFF.

The sample holds many counts of this clonotype. The rearrangement joins TRBV2 to TRBJ2-5; perhaps D is TRBD1 or TRBD2 (5 bases each). Germline V gene lookup returns CDR1 SNHLY and CDR2 FYNNEI. This CDR3 is 14 amino acids long. V was trimmed by 6 bases and J by 3 bases, leaving 14 bases between them. The CDR3 DNA reads TGTGCCAGCAGGAAAGGCCAGGGAGAAGAGACCCAGTACTTC. It specifies CASRKGQGEETQYF.

The chain has TRBV6-1 and TRBJ2-5; possible D gene TRBD2, 5 bases. Trimming left V 5 bases short and J 6 bases short, with 13 bases between. The CDR3 length is 13 residues. CDR1 is MNHNS and CDR2 is SASEGT in the germline V gene. The CDR3: CASSPAGGKTQYF. DNA of the CDR3: TGTGCCAGCAGTCCCGCCGGAGGAAAGACCCAGTACTTC.

The rearrangement uses TRBV20-1 and TRBJ2-7, with a weak D call TRBD2 (8 bases). V was pared by 7 bases and J by 3 bases, with 22 bases between. The CDR3 spans 15 residues. Germline CDR1 DFQATT, CDR2 SNEGSKA (reference sequence). The CDR3 DNA is TGCAGTGGTACGCCGGGGGGGACAGCCCACTACGAGCAGTACTTC. Protein: CSGTPGGTAHYEQYF.

This clonotype showed up many times. A much larger clone lies a single base off, so this may be a read error. The chain combines TRBV28 with TRBJ1-1, with a tentative D call TRBD1 (6 bases). The CDR3 length is 13 residues. CDR1 is MDHEN and CDR2 is SYDVKM in the germline V gene. V dropped 10 bases and J dropped 11 bases, with 23 bases sitting between them. CDR3 residues: CANIAEVGGRAFF. As DNA, the CDR3 is TGTGCCAACATCGCAGAAGTAGGGGGGCGGGCTTTCTTT.

This clonotype was detected many times. The V call is TRBV5-1, the J call TRBJ2-7; D possibly corresponds to TRBD1 (5 bases). Trimming took 2 bases from V and 1 from J, leaving 16 bases between them. Per germline, CDR1 SGHRS and CDR2 YFSETQ. The CDR3 is made up of 16 amino acids. For the CDR3, the DNA is TGCGCCAGCAGCTTACCGATCCAGGGTGGATCCTACGAGCAGTACTTC. As protein: CASSLPIQGGSYEQYF.

At least ten counts were recorded for this clonotype. The chain couples TRBV5-1 to TRBJ1-1; D unresolved. Germline CDR1 reads SGHRS; CDR2 reads YFSETQ. The V end was cut by 2 bases, the J end by 4 bases, with 9 bases between. The length of the CDR3 is 13 residues. The CDR3 nucleotides are TGCGCCAGCAGCTTACCGGGTGTCACTGAAGCTTTCTTT. Amino acids: CASSLPGVTEAFF.

This clonotype was seen only a few times. The rearrangement uses TRBV12-3 or TRBV12-4 and TRBJ1-6; TRBD1 is a possible D gene (6 bases). The CDR3 is 14 residues long. With 4 bases removed from V and 6 bases from J, the gap between germline ends came to 10 bases. CDR3 amino acids: CASSWGDTNSPLHF. For the CDR3, the DNA is TGTGCCAGCAGTTGGGGGGACACTAATTCACCCCTCCACTTT.

This chain uses TRBV12-3 or TRBV12-4 with TRBJ1-2, with unresolved D. Trimming cost V 3 bases and J 6 bases, with 11 bases left between them. CDR3 size: 13 residues. This chain's CDR3 is CASSFTRTDGYTF. The CDR3, as DNA: TGTGCCAGCAGTTTCACTCGGACGGATGGCTACACCTTC.

This clonotype has ten or more counts. The chain is built from TRBV20-1 and TRBJ2-2; TRBD2 matches at 7 bases. V shed 1 base and J 2 bases; nucleotides not matched to a gene: 7. Germline CDR1 and CDR2: DFQATT and SNEGSKA (reference sequence). The CDR3 length is 16 residues. The CDR3 coding sequence is TGCAGTGCTAGAGGTGCGGGACTACGTAACACCGGGGAGCTGTTTTTT. Encoded protein: CSARGAGLRNTGELFF.

There are many counts of this clonotype. V and J are TRBV5-1 and TRBJ2-5, with D possibly matching TRBD1 (6 bases). Germline V gene data show CDR1 as SGHRS and CDR2 as YFSETQ. The CDR3 is 16 amino acids. With 4 bases removed from V and 3 bases from J, the gap between germline ends came to 19 bases. CDR3 sequence (DNA): TGCGCCAGCAGCGTGGGGGCTAGGGGAGTTGAAGAGACCCAGTACTTC. It is translated as CASSVGARGVEETQYF.

This clonotype was seen repeatedly, ten times or more. This chain joins TRBV6-1 and TRBJ2-4; 11 positions agree with TRBD1. The germline V gene has CDR1 MNHNS and CDR2 SASEGT. This CDR3 spans 15 amino acids. The junction had 10 bases not matched to a gene; V was cut back by 7 bases and J by 8 bases. CDR3 DNA sequence: TGTGCCAGCAACCTTGGACAGGGGGCCAGAGACATTCAGTACTTC. It codes for CASNLGQGARDIQYF.

The chain couples TRBV3-1 to TRBJ2-7; TRBD1 or TRBD2 may be the D gene (5 bases each). The germline V and J ends were trimmed by 2 bases and 3 bases, with 20 bases remaining between them. Germline assignment: CDR1 LGHDT and CDR2 YNNKEL (reference sequence). This CDR3 contains 17 residues. The CDR3 loop reads CASSQPVWTKGSYEQYF. DNA for the CDR3: TGTGCCAGCAGCCAACCAGTTTGGACCAAGGGGAGCTACGAGCAGTACTTC.

This clonotype came up many times. The V and J genes are TRBV28 and TRBJ1-1; 9 bases agree with TRBD1. V trimming: 6 bases; J trimming: 10 bases; junction bases outside the gene matches: 12. This CDR3 has 14 amino acids. Germline-derived CDR1 and CDR2 are MDHEN and SYDVKM. Here the CDR3 DNA reads TGTGCCAGCAGGGGGGACAGGGTAAGGATACGAGCTTTCTTT. Translating it yields CASRGDRVRIRAFF. The full variable domain, rest sourced from reference TRBV28 and TRBJ1-1, is DVKVTQSSRYLVKRTGEKVFLECVQDMDHENMFWYRQDPGLGLRLIYFSYDVKMKEKGDIPEGYSVSREKKERFSLILESASTNQTSMYLCASRGDRVRIRAFFGQGTRLTVV.

In its sample, this clonotype was seen many times. The chain joins TRBV6-5 to TRBJ1-2; no clear D. Deletions cut 7 bases from V and 6 bases from J, with 12 bases between. The CDR3 totals 12 residues. The germline V gene encodes CDR1 MNHEY and CDR2 SVGAGI. CDR3 region: CASNDQRHGYTF. The CDR3 DNA sequence: TGTGCCAGCAACGACCAGAGACATGGCTACACCTTC.

The table lists this clonotype with a few counts. The gene calls are TRBV19 and TRBJ1-5, with D hard to call. There are 15 residues in the CDR3. Per the germline V gene, CDR1 is LNHDA and CDR2 is SQIVND (reference sequence). Trimming cost V 7 bases and J 9 bases, with 22 bases left between them. In DNA, the CDR3 is TGTGCCAGTATCGGGGAAGGATCGTCTCGGGGGCCCCAGCATTTT. Protein product: CASIGEGSSRGPQHF.

This clonotype was seen a few times. J is TRBJ2-7 and V is TRBV18; D is tentatively TRBD1 or TRBD2 (5 bases each). The germline V gene has CDR1 KGHSH and CDR2 LQKENI. The CDR3 covers 16 residues. The ends were cut back, 1 base at V and 0 bases at J, with 13 bases in the middle. The CDR3 loop is CASSPRVAGSSYEQYF. The CDR3 DNA is TGTGCCAGCTCACCACGGGTGGCAGGGAGCTCCTACGAGCAGTACTTC.

This clonotype appeared many times. The CDR3 nucleotides read TGCGCCAGCAGCTTGGAAGAGACAGGGGTCATCACCGGGGAGCTGTTTTTT. Encoded protein: CASSLEETGVITGELFF. This rearrangement joins TRBV5-1 to TRBJ2-2; 8 bases match TRBD1. The CDR3 extends over 17 amino acids. Trimming removed 0 bases from V and 4 bases from J; junction bases left unmatched: 8. Germline assignment: CDR1 SGHRS and CDR2 YFSETQ.

Ten or more counts support this clonotype. The V call is TRBV2, the J call TRBJ1-1; D not resolved. Between the trimmed V and J ends, which lost 0 bases and 0 bases, there was a span of 8 bases. CDR3 length: 15 residues. Looked up from germline, CDR1 is SNHLY and CDR2 is FYNNEI. The CDR3 DNA reads as TGTGCCAGCAGTGAAGCTGAGAGGATGAACACTGAAGCTTTCTTT. It encodes CASSEAERMNTEAFF.

The chain uses TRBV20-1 and TRBJ1-6, with D possibly TRBD1 on 6 matching bases. This CDR3 region has 15 residues. Trimming pared 3 bases from V and 7 bases from J, leaving 16 bases between. Germline-derived CDR1 and CDR2 are DFQATT and SNEGSKA (reference sequence). The CDR3 region is CSASSPTGFNSPLHF. The CDR3 coding sequence is TGCAGTGCTAGTTCCCCGACAGGTTTCAATTCACCCCTCCACTTT.

This clonotype was recorded at least ten times. This chain links TRBV5-1 with TRBJ2-7; no clear D gene. Trimming took 1 base from V and 2 from J, leaving 13 bases between them. The CDR3 contains 15 residues. Germline V gene lookup returns CDR1 SGHRS and CDR2 YFSETQ. The CDR3 loop is CASSLTPSAPYEQYF. In DNA, the CDR3 is TGCGCCAGCAGCTTGACTCCATCAGCGCCCTACGAGCAGTACTTC.